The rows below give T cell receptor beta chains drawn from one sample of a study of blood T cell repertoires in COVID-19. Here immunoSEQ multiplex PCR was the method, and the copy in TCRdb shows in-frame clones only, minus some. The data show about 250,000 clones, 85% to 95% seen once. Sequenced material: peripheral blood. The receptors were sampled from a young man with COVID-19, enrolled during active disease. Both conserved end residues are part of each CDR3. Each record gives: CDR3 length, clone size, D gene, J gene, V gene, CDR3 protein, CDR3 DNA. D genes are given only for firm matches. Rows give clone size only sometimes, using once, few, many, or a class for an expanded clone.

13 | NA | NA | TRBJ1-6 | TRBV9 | CASSLNRDSPLHF | TGTGCCAGCAGCCTAAACAGGGACTCACCCCTCCACTTT
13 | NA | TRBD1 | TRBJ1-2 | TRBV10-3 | CAIGSGGNYGYTF | TGTGCCATCGGGTCAGGGGGGAACTATGGCTACACCTTC
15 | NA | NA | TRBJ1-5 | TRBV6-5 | CAASPTLGAYQPQHF | TGTGCGGCAAGCCCTACTTTGGGGGCCTATCAGCCCCAGCATTTT
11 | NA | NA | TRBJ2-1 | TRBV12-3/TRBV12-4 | CASSAVLEQFF | TGTGCCAGCAGTGCGGTCCTGGAGCAGTTCTTC
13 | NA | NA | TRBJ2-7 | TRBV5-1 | CASSADGKIGQYF | TGCGCCAGCAGCGCGGACGGGAAAATTGGGCAGTACTTC
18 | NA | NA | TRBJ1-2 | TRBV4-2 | CASSQDRLTAAANYGYTF | TGTGCCAGCAGCCAAGATCGCCTCACAGCAGCAGCTAACTATGGCTACACCTTC
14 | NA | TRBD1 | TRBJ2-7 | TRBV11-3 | CASSLRGTGYEQYF | TGTGCCAGCAGCTTACGCGGGACAGGTTACGAGCAGTACTTC
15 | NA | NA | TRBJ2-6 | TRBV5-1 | CASFPSVTGANVLTF | TGCGCCAGCTTCCCGTCAGTAACCGGGGCCAACGTCCTGACTTTC
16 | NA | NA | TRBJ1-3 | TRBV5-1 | CASSLTPHSSGNTIYF | TGCGCCAGCAGCTTGACACCCCATTCCTCTGGAAACACCATATATTTT
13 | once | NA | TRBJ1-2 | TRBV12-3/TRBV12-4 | CASRATGDYGYTF | TGTGCCAGCAGAGCAACCGGGGATTATGGCTACACCTTC
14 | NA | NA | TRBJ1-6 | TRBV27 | CASSFLGDDSPLHF | TGTGCCAGCAGTTTTCTAGGGGATGATTCACCCCTCCACTTT
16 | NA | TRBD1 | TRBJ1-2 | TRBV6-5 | CASSYSLVGQNYGYTF | TGTGCCAGCAGTTACAGCCTAGTGGGACAGAACTATGGCTACACCTTC
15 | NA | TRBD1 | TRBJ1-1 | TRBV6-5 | CASSTSQGARGEAFF | TGTGCCAGCAGTACCTCTCAGGGGGCGCGGGGTGAAGCTTTCTTT
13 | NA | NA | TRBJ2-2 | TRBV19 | CASRISRGGELFF | TGTGCCAGTAGGATCTCCCGGGGGGGGGAGCTGTTTTTT